Listed below are T cell receptor beta chains from one sample, sequenced in a study of cytomegalovirus exposure and HLA in healthy donors. The assay was immunoSEQ multiplex PCR, and TCRdb's table has in-frame clones only and misses some. The table lists about 130,000 clones, roughly a sixth of them singletons. Material for sequencing was PBMCs. These receptors were obtained from a female donor in good health and CMV-seropositive. Both conserved end residues are trimmed from each CDR3. D genes are given only for firm matches.

D gene: NA
V gene: TRBV7-9
CDR3 protein: ASTWGGRTEAF

D gene: TRBD1
V gene: TRBV18
CDR3 protein: ASSRMDRPNTGELF

D gene: TRBD1
V gene: TRBV5-1
CDR3 protein: ASSFDGQANQPQH

D gene: TRBD1
V gene: TRBV30
CDR3 protein: AWSENRGEKLF

D gene: NA
V gene: TRBV6-5
CDR3 protein: ASSYDSVGTDTQY

D gene: NA
V gene: TRBV4-1
CDR3 protein: ASSQAGVNTEAF

D gene: NA
V gene: TRBV2
CDR3 protein: ASMGAAETQY

D gene: TRBD1
V gene: TRBV2
CDR3 protein: ASTAGGTGLASGNTIY

D gene: NA
V gene: TRBV9
CDR3 protein: ASSVGEVRATEAF

D gene: TRBD1
V gene: TRBV5-1
CDR3 protein: ASSETGTGPHEQF

D gene: NA
V gene: TRBV6-6
CDR3 protein: ASSYAEGRGEQY

D gene: TRBD2
V gene: TRBV5-1
CDR3 protein: ASSSSSGGAPETQY

D gene: NA
V gene: TRBV4-1
CDR3 protein: ASSQTFTQNYGYT

D gene: NA
V gene: TRBV2
CDR3 protein: ASSEQRNEQF

D gene: TRBD1
V gene: TRBV2
CDR3 protein: ASSRTTGVYGYT

D gene: NA
V gene: TRBV7-8
CDR3 protein: ASSRQGTTLQETQY

D gene: NA
V gene: TRBV11-2
CDR3 protein: ASSLGGQYNSPLH

D gene: NA
V gene: TRBV13
CDR3 protein: ASSLRGGSYEQY

D gene: NA
V gene: TRBV19
CDR3 protein: ASSIDPEQGKNEKLF

D gene: NA
V gene: TRBV10-3
CDR3 protein: AISEKRQASSTMQY

D gene: TRBD2
V gene: TRBV19
CDR3 protein: ASSVAGTSDYEQY

D gene: NA
V gene: TRBV5-1
CDR3 protein: ASSLVGRGKKETQY

D gene: NA
V gene: TRBV6-5
CDR3 protein: ASSNGPQETQY

D gene: TRBD1
V gene: TRBV19
CDR3 protein: ASSPDRTYGDTQY

D gene: TRBD2
V gene: TRBV19
CDR3 protein: ASTTLAGGAYNEQF

D gene: TRBD2
V gene: TRBV27
CDR3 protein: ASSPGIAGGGETQY

D gene: TRBD1
V gene: TRBV19
CDR3 protein: ASSLWDRGGSGYT

D gene: TRBD1
V gene: TRBV7-2
CDR3 protein: ASSYRDRAYEQY

D gene: NA
V gene: TRBV5-1
CDR3 protein: ASSPVLSGNTIY

D gene: NA
V gene: TRBV28
CDR3 protein: ASSLRRAPFSPLH

D gene: NA
V gene: TRBV30
CDR3 protein: AWTQRGNQPQH

D gene: NA
V gene: TRBV6-5
CDR3 protein: ASSYRHPRYYEQY

D gene: TRBD2
V gene: TRBV6-4
CDR3 protein: ASSDTGTSHYNEQF

D gene: TRBD1
V gene: TRBV27
CDR3 protein: ASSPRQGWEGDTQY

D gene: NA
V gene: TRBV6-5
CDR3 protein: ASRQGGEKLF

D gene: NA
V gene: TRBV6-5
CDR3 protein: ASSGGASEQY

D gene: NA
V gene: TRBV11-2
CDR3 protein: ASSLVSLYNEQF

D gene: TRBD2
V gene: TRBV19
CDR3 protein: ASSIGSGRAYEQY

D gene: NA
V gene: TRBV27
CDR3 protein: ASSPQVGRNQPQH

D gene: NA
V gene: TRBV4-1
CDR3 protein: ASSHPLTDAKNIQY

D gene: NA
V gene: TRBV4-3
CDR3 protein: ASSQLTGTPNTGELF